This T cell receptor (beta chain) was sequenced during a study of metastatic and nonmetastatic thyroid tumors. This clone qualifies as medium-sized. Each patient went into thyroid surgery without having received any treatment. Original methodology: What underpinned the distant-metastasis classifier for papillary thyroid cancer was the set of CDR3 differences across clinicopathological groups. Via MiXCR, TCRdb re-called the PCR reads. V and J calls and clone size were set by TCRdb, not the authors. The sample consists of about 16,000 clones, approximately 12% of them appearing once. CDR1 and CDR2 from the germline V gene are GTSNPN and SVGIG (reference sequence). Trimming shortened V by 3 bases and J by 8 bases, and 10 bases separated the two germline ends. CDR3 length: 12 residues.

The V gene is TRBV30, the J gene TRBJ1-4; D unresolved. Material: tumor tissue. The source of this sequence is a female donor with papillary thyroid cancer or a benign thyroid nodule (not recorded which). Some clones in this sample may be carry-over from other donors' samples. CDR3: CAWRVTREKLFF. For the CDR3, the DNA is TGTGCCTGGAGGGTTACGAGGGAAAAACTGTTTTTT.